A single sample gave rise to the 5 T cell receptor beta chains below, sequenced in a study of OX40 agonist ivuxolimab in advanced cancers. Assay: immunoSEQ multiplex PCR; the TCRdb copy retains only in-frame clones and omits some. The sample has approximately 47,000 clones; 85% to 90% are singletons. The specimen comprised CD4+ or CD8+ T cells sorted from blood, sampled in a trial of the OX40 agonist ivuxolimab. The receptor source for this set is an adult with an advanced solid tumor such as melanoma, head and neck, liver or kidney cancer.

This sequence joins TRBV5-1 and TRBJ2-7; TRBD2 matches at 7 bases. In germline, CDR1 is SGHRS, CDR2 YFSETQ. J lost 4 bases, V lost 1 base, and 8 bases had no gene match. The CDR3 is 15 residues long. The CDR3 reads CASSLTAGAIYEQYF. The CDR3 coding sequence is TGCGCCAGCAGCTTGACGGCGGGAGCTATTTACGAGCAGTACTTC.

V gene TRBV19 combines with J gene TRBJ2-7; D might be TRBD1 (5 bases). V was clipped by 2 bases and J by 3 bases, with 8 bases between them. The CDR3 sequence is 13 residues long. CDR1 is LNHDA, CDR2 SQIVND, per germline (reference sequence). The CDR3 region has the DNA TGTGCCAGTAGTATACGGACAAACTACGAGCAGTACTTC. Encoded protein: CASSIRTNYEQYF.

CDR3 sequence reads: CATSREGGAKNEKLFF. The DNA for the CDR3 is TGTGCCACCAGCAGAGAAGGAGGGGCCAAAAATGAAAAACTGTTTTTT. V usage is TRBV15 and J usage is TRBJ1-4; D may be TRBD1 (5 bases). V lost 0 bases, J lost 5 bases, and 13 bases lay in between. Per the germline V gene, CDR1 is LNHNV and CDR2 is YYDKDF (reference sequence). This CDR3 contains 16 residues.

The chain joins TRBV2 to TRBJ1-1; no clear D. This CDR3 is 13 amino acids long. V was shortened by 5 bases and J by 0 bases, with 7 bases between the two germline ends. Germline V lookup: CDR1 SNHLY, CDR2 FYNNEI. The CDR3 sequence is CASSRDMNTEAFF. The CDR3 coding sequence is TGTGCCAGCAGTAGAGATATGAACACTGAAGCTTTCTTT.

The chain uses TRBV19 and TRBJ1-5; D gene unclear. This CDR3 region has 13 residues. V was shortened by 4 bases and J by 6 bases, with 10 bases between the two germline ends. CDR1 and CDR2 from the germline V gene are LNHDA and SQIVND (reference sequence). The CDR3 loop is CASSRTVGQPQHF. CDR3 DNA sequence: TGTGCCAGTAGTAGGACTGTGGGTCAGCCCCAGCATTTT.